This T cell receptor beta chain was captured in a study of T cells after somatic rescue of genetic block (dated by TCRdb to 2019 to 2021). For the wider study: What the study looked at was long-term robustness, specifically in a T-cell system that came about through somatic rescue of a genetic block in T-cell development.

The library was generated by the immunoSEQ multiplex PCR assay. The immuneACCESS repertoire file appears here via TCRdb, limited to in-frame rearrangements. These files lack a portion of the clones; in checked studies, under half of the deficit traces to unresolved V genes, and the cause of the others is not known. The sample has 12,000 or so clones on record, 78% of them singletons. Approximately 8% of the sample comes from the top ten. At the junction V is shortened by 3 bases and J by 6 bases; bases outside the gene matches: 7. Including cysteine and phenylalanine, the CDR3 has 16 amino acids. The only DNA kept is the CDR3, 48 bases in frame from the first base. Taken from the germline V gene, the CDR1 and CDR2 loops are SGHNT and YENEEA. The sample holds one count of this clone. It has no known antigen specificity. Base qualities were left out, and no much larger clone turns up one base away.

The V and J genes are TRBV11-3 and TRBJ2-3; 12 middle bases align to TRBD2. This receptor was obtained from a boy younger than 18. Material for sequencing was peripheral blood mononuclear cells (PBMCs). The CDR3 is CASSFGSSGGADTQYF. The DNA reads TGTGCCAGCAGCTTTGGTTCTAGCGGGGGGGCTGATACGCAGTATTTT.